This note documents a single TCR beta chain sequence. The sample is drawn from a study of OX40 agonist ivuxolimab in advanced cancers. This CDR3 spans 14 amino acids. CDR1 and CDR2 from the germline V gene are GTSNPN and SVGIG (reference sequence). V lost 1 base and J lost 3, with 11 bases in between. Profiled with immunoSEQ multiplex PCR; TCRdb holds only in-frame clones, not every one. The sample includes 65,000 to 95,000 clones, approximately 92% of them seen just once. Sequenced material: CD4+ or CD8+ T cells sorted from blood, taken in a trial of the OX40 agonist ivuxolimab. The TCR originated in an adult with an advanced solid tumor such as melanoma, head and neck, liver or kidney cancer. The V gene is TRBV30, the J gene TRBJ2-3; D remains ambiguous. CDR3 sequence reads: CAWSGAMLTDTQYF. The CDR3 DNA sequence: TGTGCCTGGAGTGGGGCCATGCTGACAGATACGCAGTATTTT.